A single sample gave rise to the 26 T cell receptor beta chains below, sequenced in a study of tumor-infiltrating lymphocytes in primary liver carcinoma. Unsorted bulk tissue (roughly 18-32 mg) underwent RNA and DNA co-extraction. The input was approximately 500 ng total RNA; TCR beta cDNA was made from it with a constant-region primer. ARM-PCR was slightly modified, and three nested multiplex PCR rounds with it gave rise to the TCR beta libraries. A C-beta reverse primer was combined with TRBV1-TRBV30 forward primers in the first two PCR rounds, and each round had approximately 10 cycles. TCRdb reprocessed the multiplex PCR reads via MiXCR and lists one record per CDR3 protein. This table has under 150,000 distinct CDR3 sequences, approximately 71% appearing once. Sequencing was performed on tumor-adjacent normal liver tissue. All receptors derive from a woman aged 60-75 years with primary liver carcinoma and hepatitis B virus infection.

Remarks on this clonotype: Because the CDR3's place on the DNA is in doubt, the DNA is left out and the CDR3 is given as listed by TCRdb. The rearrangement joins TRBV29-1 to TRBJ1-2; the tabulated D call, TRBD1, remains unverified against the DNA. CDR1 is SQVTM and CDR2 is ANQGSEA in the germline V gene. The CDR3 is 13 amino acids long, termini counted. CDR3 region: CSVAHGAEDGYTF.

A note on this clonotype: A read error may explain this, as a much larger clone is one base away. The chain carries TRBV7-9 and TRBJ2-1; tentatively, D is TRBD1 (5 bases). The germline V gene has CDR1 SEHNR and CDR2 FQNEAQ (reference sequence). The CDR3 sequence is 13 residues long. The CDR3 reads CGSSLVRQSEQFF. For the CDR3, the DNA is TGTGGCAGCAGCTTAGTCCGACAGAGTGAGCAGTTCTTC.

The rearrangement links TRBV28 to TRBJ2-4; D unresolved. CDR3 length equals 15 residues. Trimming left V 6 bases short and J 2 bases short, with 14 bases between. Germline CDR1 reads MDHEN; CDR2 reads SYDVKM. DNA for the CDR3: TGTGCCAGCAGCCTCCCCATGGGGACCAAAAACATTCAGTACTTC. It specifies CASSLPMGTKNIQYF.

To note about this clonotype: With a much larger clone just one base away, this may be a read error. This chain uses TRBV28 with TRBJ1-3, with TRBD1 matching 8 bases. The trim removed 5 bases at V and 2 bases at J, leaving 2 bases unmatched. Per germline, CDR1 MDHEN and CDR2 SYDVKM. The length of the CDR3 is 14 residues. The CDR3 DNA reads TGTGCCAGCAGTCCAGGGGGCCCTGGAAACACCATATATTTT. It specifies CASSPGGPGNTIYF.

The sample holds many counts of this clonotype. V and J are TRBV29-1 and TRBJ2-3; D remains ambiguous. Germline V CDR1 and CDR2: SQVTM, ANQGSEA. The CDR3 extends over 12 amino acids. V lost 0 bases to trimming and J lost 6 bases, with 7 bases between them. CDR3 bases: TGCAGCGTTGAAGACTCATGGGATACGCAGTATTTT. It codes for CSVEDSWDTQYF.

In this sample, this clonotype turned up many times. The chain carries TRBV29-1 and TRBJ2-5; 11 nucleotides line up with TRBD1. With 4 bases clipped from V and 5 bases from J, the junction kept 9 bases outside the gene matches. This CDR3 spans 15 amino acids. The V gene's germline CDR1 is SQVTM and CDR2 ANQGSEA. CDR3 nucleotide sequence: TGCAGCGTTGGGTCCGGGACAGGGGGTCTGGAGACCCAGTACTTC. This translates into CSVGSGTGGLETQYF.

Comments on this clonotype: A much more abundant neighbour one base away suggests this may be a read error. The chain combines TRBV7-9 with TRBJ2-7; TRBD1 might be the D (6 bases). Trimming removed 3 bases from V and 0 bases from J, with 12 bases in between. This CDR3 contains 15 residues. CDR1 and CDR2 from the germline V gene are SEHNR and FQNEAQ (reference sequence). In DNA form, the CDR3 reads TGTGCCAGCAGCTTCGGGGCAGGGGACTCCTACGAGCAGTACTTC. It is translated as CASSFGAGDSYEQYF.

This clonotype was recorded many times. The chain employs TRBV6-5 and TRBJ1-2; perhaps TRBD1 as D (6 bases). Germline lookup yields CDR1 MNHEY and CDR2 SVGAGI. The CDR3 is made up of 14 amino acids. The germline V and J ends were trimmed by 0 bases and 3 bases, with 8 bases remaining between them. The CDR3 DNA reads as TGTGCCAGCAGTTACTCGAACAGGGACTATGGCTACACCTTC. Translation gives CASSYSNRDYGYTF.

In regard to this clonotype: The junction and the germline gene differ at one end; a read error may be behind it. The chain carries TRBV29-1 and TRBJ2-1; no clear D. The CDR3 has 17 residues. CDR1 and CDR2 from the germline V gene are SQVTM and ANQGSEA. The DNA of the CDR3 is TGCAGCGTTGATTGGCTAGTGGGATCAACCTCCTACAATAAGCAGTTCTTC. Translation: CSVDWLVGSTSYNKQFF.

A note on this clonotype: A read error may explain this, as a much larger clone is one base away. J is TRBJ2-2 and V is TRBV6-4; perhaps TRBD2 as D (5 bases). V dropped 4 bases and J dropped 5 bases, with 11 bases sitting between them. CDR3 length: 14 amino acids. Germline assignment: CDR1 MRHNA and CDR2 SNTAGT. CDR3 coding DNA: TGTGCCAGCAGTGCGGTTAGCGAAACCGGGGAGCTGTTTTTT. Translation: CASSAVSETGELFF.

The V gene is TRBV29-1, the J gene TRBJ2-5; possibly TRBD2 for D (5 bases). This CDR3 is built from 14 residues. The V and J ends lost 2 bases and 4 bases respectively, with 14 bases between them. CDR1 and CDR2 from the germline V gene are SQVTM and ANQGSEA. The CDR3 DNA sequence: TGCAGCGTTGAAAAAGGGAGCGCCCGAGAGACCCAGTACTTC. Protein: CSVEKGSARETQYF.

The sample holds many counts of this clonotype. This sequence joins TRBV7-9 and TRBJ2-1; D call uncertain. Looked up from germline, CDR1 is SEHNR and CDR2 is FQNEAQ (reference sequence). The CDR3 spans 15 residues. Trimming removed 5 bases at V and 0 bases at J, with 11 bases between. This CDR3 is CASSKQLSSYNEQFF. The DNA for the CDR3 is TGTGCCAGCAGCAAACAACTGAGCTCCTACAATGAGCAGTTCTTC. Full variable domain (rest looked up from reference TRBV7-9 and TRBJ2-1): DTGVSQNPRHKITKRGQNVTFRCDPISEHNRLYWYRQTLGQGPEFLTYFQNEAQLEKSRLLSDRFSAERPKGSFSTLEIQRTEQGDSAMYLCASSKQLSSYNEQFFGPGTRLTVL.

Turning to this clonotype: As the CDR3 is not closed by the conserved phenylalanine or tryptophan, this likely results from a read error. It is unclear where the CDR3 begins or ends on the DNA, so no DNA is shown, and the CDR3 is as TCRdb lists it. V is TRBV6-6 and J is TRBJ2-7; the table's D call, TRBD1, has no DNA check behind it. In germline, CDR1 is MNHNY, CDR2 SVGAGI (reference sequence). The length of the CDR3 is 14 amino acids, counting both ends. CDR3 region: CASSYLAGQGEHYS.

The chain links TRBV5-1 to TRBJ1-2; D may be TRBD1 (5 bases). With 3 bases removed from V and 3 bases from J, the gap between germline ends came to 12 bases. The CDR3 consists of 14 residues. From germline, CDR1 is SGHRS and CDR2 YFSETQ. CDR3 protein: CASSSSGKDYGYTF. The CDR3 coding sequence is TGCGCCAGCAGCTCGTCAGGGAAGGACTATGGCTACACCTTC.

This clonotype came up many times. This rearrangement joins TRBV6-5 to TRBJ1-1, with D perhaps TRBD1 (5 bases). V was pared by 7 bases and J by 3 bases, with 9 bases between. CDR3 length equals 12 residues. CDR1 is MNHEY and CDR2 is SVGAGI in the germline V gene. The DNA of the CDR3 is TGTGCCAGCAAGGGGAGGTACACTGAAGCTTTCTTT. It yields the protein CASKGRYTEAFF.

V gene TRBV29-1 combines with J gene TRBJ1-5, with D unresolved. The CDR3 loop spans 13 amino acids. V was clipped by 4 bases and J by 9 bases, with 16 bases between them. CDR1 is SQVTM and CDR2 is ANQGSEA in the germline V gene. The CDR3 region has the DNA TGCAGCGTTGTGGTCCCATCATATCCGCCCCAGCATTTT. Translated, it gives CSVVVPSYPPQHF.

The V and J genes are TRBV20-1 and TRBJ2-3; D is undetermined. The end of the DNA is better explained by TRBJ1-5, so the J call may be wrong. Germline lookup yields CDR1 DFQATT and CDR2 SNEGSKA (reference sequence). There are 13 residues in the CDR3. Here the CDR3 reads CSAPPLGTDTQHF. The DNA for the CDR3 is TGCAGTGCTCCCCCCCTGGGCACAGATACGCAGCATTTT.

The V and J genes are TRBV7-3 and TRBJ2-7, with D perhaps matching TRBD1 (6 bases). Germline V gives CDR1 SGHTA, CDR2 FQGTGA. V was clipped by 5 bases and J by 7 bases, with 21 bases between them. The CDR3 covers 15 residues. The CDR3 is CASSHKSTGWGEQYF. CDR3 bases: TGTGCCAGCAGCCACAAAAGCACAGGGTGGGGAGAGCAGTACTTC.

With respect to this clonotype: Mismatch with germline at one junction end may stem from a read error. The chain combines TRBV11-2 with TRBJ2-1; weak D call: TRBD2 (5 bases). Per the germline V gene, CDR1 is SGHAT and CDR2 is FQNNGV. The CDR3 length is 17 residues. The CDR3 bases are TGTGTCAGCAGCTTAGATCAAGAGGGTATAGTCTACAACGAGCAGTTCTTT. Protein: CVSSLDQEGIVYNEQFF.

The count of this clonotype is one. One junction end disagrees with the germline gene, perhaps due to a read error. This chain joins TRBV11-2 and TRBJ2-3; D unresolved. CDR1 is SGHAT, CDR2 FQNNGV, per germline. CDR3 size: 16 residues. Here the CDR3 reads CASSLAGWAITDTQYF. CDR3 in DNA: TGTGCCAGTAGCTTAGCCGGATGGGCGATCACAGATACGCAGTATTTT. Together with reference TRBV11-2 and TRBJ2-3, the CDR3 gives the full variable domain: EAGVAQSPRYKIIEKRQSVAFWCNPISGHATLYWYQQILGQGPKLLIQFQNNGVVDDSQLPKDRFSAERLKGVDSTLKIQPAKLEDSAVYLCASSLAGWAITDTQYFGPGTRLTVL.

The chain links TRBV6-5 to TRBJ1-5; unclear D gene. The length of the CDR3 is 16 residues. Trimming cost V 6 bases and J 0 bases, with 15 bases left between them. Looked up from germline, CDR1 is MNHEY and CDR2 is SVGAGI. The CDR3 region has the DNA TGTGCCAGCAGACCTGAGGTTTGGGGTAGCAATCAGCCCCAGCATTTT. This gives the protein CASRPEVWGSNQPQHF.

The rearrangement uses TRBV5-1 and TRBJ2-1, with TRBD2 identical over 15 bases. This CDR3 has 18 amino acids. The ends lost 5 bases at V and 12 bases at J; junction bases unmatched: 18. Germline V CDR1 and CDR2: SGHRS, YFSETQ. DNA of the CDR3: TGCGCCAGCAGTTCTCGGACTAGCGGGAGGGCCGATCGGGTGCGGCAGTTCTTC. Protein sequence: CASSSRTSGRADRVRQFF.

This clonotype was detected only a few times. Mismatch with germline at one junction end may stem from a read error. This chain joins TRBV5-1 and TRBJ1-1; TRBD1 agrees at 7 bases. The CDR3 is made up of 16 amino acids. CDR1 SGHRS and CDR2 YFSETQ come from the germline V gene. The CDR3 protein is CVSSLMGQSMNTEAFF. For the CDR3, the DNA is TGCGTCAGCAGCCTTATGGGACAGTCGATGAACACTGAAGCTTTCTTT.

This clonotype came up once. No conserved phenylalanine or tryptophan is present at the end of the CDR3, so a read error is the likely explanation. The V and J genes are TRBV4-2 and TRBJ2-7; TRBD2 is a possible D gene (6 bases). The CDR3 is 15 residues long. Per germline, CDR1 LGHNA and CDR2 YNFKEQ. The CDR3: CASSQGGLNSYGQYY. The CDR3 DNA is TGTGCCAGCAGCCAGGGAGGCTTAAACTCCTACGGGCAGTACTAC.

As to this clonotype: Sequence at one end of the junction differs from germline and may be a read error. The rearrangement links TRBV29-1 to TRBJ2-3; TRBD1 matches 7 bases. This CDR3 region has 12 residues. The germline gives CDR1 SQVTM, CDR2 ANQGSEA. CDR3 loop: CSVAPGTDSQYF. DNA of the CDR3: TGCAGCGTTGCCCCGGGGACAGATTCGCAGTATTTT.

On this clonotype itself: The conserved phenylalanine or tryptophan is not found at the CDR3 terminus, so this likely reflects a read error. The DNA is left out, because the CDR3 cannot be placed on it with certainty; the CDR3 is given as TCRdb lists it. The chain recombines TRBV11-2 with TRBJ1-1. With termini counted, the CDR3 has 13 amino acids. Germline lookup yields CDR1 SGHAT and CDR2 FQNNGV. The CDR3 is CASSLHGGTEAFI.